This T cell receptor beta chain was profiled in a study of T-cell memory formation after mild COVID-19. Study observations and caveats: The CD4+ clones that contracted clustered mainly within CM and EM, and the CD8+ clones concentrated in EMRA.

To note about this clonotype: Its matching antigen is unknown.

One entry per CDR3 protein, called by TCRdb with MiXCR from the 5' RACE reads. This table holds about 190,000 distinct CDR3 sequences, over 9.5% found once. The receptor comes from a man in his late teens or twenties who had mild COVID-19 (a few samples of this study predate the infection). Cell type and time point are not known. The sequencing sample was made of PBMCs or a T cell subset sorted from them (not recorded which).

The CDR3 reads CSASSGQAFRYNEQFF. CDR3 coding DNA: TGCAGTGCTAGTTCGGGACAGGCCTTTAGGTACAATGAGCAGTTCTTC. J is TRBJ2-1 and V is TRBV20-1; 8 bases line up with TRBD1. This CDR3 comprises 16 residues. The V gene end was trimmed by 3 bases and the J gene end by 4 bases; junction bases not matched to a gene: 11. CDR1 DFQATT and CDR2 SNEGSKA come from the germline V gene (reference sequence).